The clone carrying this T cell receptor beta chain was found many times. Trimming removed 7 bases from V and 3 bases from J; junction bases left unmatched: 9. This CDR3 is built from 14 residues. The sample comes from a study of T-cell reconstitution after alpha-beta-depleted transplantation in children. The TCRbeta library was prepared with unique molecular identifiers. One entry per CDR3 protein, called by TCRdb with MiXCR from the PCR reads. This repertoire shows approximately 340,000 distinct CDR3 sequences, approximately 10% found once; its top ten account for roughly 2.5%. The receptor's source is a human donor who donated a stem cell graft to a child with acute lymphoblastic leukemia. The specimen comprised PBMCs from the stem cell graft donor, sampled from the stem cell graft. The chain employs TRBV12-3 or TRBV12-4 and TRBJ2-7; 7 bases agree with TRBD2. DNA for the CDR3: TGTGCCAGCAAACGGACGGGACTATTCTACGAGCAGTACTTC. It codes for CASKRTGLFYEQYF.